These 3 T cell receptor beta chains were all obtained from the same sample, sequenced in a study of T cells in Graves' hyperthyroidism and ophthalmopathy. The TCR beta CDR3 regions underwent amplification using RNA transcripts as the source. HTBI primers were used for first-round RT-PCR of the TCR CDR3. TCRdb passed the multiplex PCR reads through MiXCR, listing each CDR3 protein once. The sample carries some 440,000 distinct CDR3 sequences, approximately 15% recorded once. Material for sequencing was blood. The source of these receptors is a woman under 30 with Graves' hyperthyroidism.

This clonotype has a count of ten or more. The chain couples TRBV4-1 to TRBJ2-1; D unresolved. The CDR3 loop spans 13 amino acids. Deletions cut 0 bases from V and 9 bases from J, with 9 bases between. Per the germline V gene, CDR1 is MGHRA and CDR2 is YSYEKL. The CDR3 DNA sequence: TGCGCCAGCAGCCAAGATGAATGGATTGAGCAGTTCTTC. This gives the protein CASSQDEWIEQFF.

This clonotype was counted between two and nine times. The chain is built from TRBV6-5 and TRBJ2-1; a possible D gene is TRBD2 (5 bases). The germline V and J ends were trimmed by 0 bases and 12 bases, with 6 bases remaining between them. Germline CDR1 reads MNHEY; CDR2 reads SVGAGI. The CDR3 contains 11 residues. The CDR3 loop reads CASSYSDLQFF. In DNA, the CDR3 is TGTGCCAGCAGTTACTCGGACTTGCAGTTCTTC.

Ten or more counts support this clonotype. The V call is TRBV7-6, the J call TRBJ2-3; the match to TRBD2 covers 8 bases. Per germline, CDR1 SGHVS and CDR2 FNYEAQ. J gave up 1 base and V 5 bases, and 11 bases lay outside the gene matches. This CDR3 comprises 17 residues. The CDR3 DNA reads TGTGCCAGCAGCCAAGGACCGACTAGCGCCGGCACAGATACGCAGTATTTT. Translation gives CASSQGPTSAGTDTQYF.